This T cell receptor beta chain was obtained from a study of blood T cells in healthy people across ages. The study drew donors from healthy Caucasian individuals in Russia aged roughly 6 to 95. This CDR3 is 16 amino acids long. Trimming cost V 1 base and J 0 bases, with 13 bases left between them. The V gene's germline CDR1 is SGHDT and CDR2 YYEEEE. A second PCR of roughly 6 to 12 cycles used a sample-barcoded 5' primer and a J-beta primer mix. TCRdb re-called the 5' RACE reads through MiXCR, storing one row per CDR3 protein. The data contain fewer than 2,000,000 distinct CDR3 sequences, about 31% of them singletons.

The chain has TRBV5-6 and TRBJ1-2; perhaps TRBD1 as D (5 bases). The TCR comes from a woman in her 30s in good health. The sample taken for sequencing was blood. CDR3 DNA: TGTGCCAGCAGCTTGTTTAGGGGTCTAACTAACTATGGCTACACCTTC. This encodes CASSLFRGLTNYGYTF. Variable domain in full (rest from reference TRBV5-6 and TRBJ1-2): DAGVTQSPTHLIKTRGQQVTLRCSPKSGHDTVSWYQQALGQGPQFIFQYYEEEERQRGNFPDRFSGHQFPNYSSELNVNALLLGDSALYLCASSLFRGLTNYGYTFGSGTRLTVV.